This T cell receptor beta chain originates from a study of breast tumors, draining lymph nodes, adjacent tissues. Broader study findings: Compared with lymph nodes, tumors were less diverse; compared with nontumor tissue, more.

Via MiXCR, TCRdb re-called the multiplex PCR reads, giving one row per CDR3 protein. The sample yields under 350,000 distinct CDR3 sequences, 30% to 35% seen once. The lymph nodes were axillary draining lymph nodes from breast cancer patients. In this sample, this clonotype turned up many times. Antigen: not known. Sequencing used axillary lymph node tissue. This TCR was sampled from a female donor with breast cancer. Some clones in this sample may be carry-over from other donors' samples.

The DNA of the CDR3 is TGTGCCAGCAGCTTAGGCGAGGTCCTGGGAAAACTGTTTTTT. This encodes CASSLGEVLGKLFF. The chain carries TRBV7-9 and TRBJ1-4, with unresolved D. The CDR3 runs to 14 residues. V lost 1 base, J lost 10 bases, and 13 bases lay in between. CDR1 and CDR2 (germline): SEHNR, FQNEAQ (reference sequence).